This T cell receptor beta chain was obtained from a study of T cell changes during pregnancy in multiple sclerosis. TCRdb keeps only in-frame clones here, not all; method: immunoSEQ multiplex PCR. This sample carries around 30,000 clones, about nine tenths of them seen once, and the ten largest clones take about 4.5%. The CDR3 contains 19 residues. Germline trimming cut 6 bases from V and 5 bases from J; bases unmatched to any gene: 17. CDR1 is SGHVS, CDR2 FQNEAQ, per germline. The gene calls are TRBV7-8 and TRBJ2-5; 14 bases line up with TRBD2. Sequenced material: CD8+ T cells from peripheral blood mononuclear cells, taken in the second trimester of pregnancy. This receptor was identified in a female donor with multiple sclerosis, enrolled in a pregnancy study. CDR3 nucleotides: TGTGCCAGCAGACTACTGGGACTAGCGGGAGCTGCTGGGTCGGAGACCCAGTACTTC. Translating gives CASRLLGLAGAAGSETQYF.